The 28 T cell receptor beta chains below come from one sample, sequenced in a study of blood T cell repertoires in COVID-19. Assay used: immunoSEQ multiplex PCR; TCRdb lists only in-frame clones, some missing. The sample records more than 120,000 clones, approximately 87% being singletons. Sequenced sample: peripheral blood. The receptors stem from a man between 45 and 60 years old who had recovered from COVID-19.

This chain links TRBV3-1 (or the pseudogene TRBV3-2) with TRBJ1-2; D not resolved. Germline V gene sequence: CDR1 LGHDT, CDR2 YNNKEL (reference sequence). The CDR3 contains 12 residues. Trimming stripped 3 bases from V and 8 bases from J, with 10 bases between. This chain's CDR3 is CASSHERGGYTF. CDR3 in DNA: TGTGCCAGCAGCCACGAACGCGGAGGCTACACCTTC.

The chain's CDR3 is CASSTPGGGNYGYTF. The CDR3 nucleotides read TGTGCCAGCAGTACACCAGGGGGAGGAAACTATGGCTACACCTTC. This chain uses TRBV9 with TRBJ1-2; TRBD1 matches at 7 bases. After removal of 5 bases from V and 2 bases from J, the junction contained 9 bases not matched to a gene. The CDR3 has 15 residues. Germline V gene lookup returns CDR1 SGDLS and CDR2 YYNGEE.

The CDR3 sequence: CASSSGTRDETQYF. In DNA form, the CDR3 reads TGTGCCAGCAGCTCCGGGACTAGAGATGAGACCCAGTACTTC. The chain joins TRBV5-4 to TRBJ2-5; TRBD2 aligns across 8 bases. The CDR3 extends over 14 amino acids. Germline CDR1 and CDR2: SGHNT and YYREEE (reference sequence). J was trimmed by 5 bases and V by 3 bases; bases with no gene match: 6. Full variable domain (remainder filled in from reference TRBV5-4 and TRBJ2-5): ETGVTQSPTHLIKTRGQQVTLRCSSQSGHNTVSWYQQALGQGPQFIFQYYREEENGRGNFPPRFSGLQFPNYSSELNVNALELDDSALYLCASSSGTRDETQYFGPGTRLLVL.

The chain couples TRBV15 to TRBJ1-1; no definite D call. Germline-derived CDR1 and CDR2 are LNHNV and YYDKDF (reference sequence). V lost 0 bases and J lost 0, with 11 bases in between. The CDR3 has 16 residues. This CDR3 is CATSRDGITMNTEAFF. In nucleotides, the CDR3 is TGTGCCACCAGCAGAGACGGTATCACGATGAACACTGAAGCTTTCTTT.

This clone was counted only a few times. The rearrangement joins TRBV3-1 (or the pseudogene TRBV3-2) to TRBJ2-7; 9 bases align to TRBD1. With 3 bases clipped from V and 7 bases from J, the junction kept 10 bases outside the gene matches. Germline V gives CDR1 LGHDT, CDR2 YNNKEL (reference sequence). This CDR3 has 15 amino acids. The CDR3 nucleotides read TGTGCCAGCAGCCAGTCCCGGGACAGGGCCTTTGAGCAGTACTTC. Translation gives CASSQSRDRAFEQYF.

This sequence joins TRBV18 and TRBJ2-7; the match to TRBD1 covers 7 bases. This CDR3 is built from 12 residues. Germline V lookup: CDR1 KGHSH, CDR2 LQKENI. The trim removed 5 bases at V and 4 bases at J, leaving 2 bases unmatched. CDR3 residues: CASSSTGYEQYF. CDR3 coding DNA: TGTGCCAGCTCATCGACAGGGTACGAGCAGTACTTC.

This CDR3 reads CASSLGFYRGKVEAFF. CDR3 coding DNA: TGTGCCAGCAGCTTAGGCTTTTACAGGGGGAAAGTTGAAGCTTTCTTT. The J gene is TRBJ1-1, the V gene TRBV13, with 8 bases that match TRBD1. Trimming at V came to 0 bases and at J to 7 bases, leaving 10 bases not matched to a gene. CDR1 PRHDT and CDR2 FYEKMQ come from the germline V gene (reference sequence). The CDR3 totals 16 residues. Full variable domain (outside the CDR3, taken from reference TRBV13 and TRBJ1-1): AAGVIQSPRHLIKEKRETATLKCYPIPRHDTVYWYQQGPGQDPQFLISFYEKMQSDKGSIPDRFSAQQFSDYHSELNMSSLELGDSALYFCASSLGFYRGKVEAFFGQGTRLTVV.

V usage is TRBV3-1 (or the pseudogene TRBV3-2) and J usage is TRBJ1-6; no definite D call. The germline V gene encodes CDR1 LGHDT and CDR2 YNNKEL (reference sequence). Deletions cut 4 bases from V and 0 bases from J, with 13 bases between. The CDR3 has 17 amino acids. DNA of the CDR3: TGTGCCAGCAGCCTCAACCCGGGGAGCTCCTATAATTCACCCCTCCACTTT. This codes for CASSLNPGSSYNSPLHF.

The CDR3 nucleotides read TGTGCCAGCAGCCAAGCTGGAGGTCGCACTGAAGCTTTCTTT. Amino acid sequence: CASSQAGGRTEAFF. The J gene is TRBJ1-1, the V gene TRBV3-1 (or the pseudogene TRBV3-2); D not resolved. CDR1 and CDR2 (germline): LGHDT, YNNKEL (reference sequence). The length of the CDR3 is 14 residues. With 1 base removed from V and 4 bases from J, the gap between germline ends came to 10 bases.

In its sample, this clone was seen once. The chain is built from TRBV19 and TRBJ1-5; D unresolved. The CDR3 extends over 16 amino acids. V lost 3 bases and J 0 bases, leaving 12 bases between the germline ends. In germline, CDR1 is LNHDA, CDR2 SQIVND (reference sequence). CDR3 sequence (DNA): TGTGCCAGTAGTATGAGACAAGAAAATAGCAATCAGCCCCAGCATTTT. Translation gives CASSMRQENSNQPQHF.

In DNA, the CDR3 is TGCGCCAGCAGCCAAGTTGCCCTCCGGAGCCTGAACACTGAAGCTTTCTTT. This translates into CASSQVALRSLNTEAFF. The rearrangement links TRBV4-1 to TRBJ1-1; D is uncertain. CDR3 length equals 17 residues. The germline V gene has CDR1 MGHRA and CDR2 YSYEKL. Trimming left V 1 base short and J 0 bases short, with 15 bases between.

The chain has TRBV19 and TRBJ2-5; 9 bases are a match to TRBD2. This CDR3 comprises 18 residues. After removal of 3 bases from V and 4 bases from J, the junction contained 15 bases not matched to a gene. CDR1 is LNHDA, CDR2 SQIVND, per germline (reference sequence). CDR3 loop: CASSIGGGVSGHGETQYF. CDR3 bases: TGTGCCAGTAGTATTGGCGGGGGGGTTTCAGGACACGGAGAGACCCAGTACTTC.

This chain uses TRBV7-2 with TRBJ2-6, with D unclear. Germline CDR1 SGHTA, CDR2 FQGNSA. Trimming removed 2 bases from V and 0 bases from J, with 5 bases in between. The CDR3 is made up of 15 amino acids. In DNA form, the CDR3 reads TGTGCCAGCAGCTTACTTAGCTCTGGGGCCAACGTCCTGACTTTC. This encodes CASSLLSSGANVLTF.

In the case of this clone: The same CDR3 arises from other DNA sequences in this sample as well. The chain links TRBV5-1 to TRBJ2-7; 7 bases line up with TRBD1. CDR1 SGHRS and CDR2 YFSETQ come from the germline V gene. This CDR3 has 14 residues. V was pared by 0 bases and J by 3 bases, with 3 bases of the junction left unmatched. CDR3 nucleotide sequence: TGCGCCAGCAGCTTGGGACAGGGCAGCTACGAGCAGTACTTC. Translation gives CASSLGQGSYEQYF.

This clone was seen just once. This chain links TRBV19 with TRBJ1-3; D unresolved. Germline V lookup: CDR1 LNHDA, CDR2 SQIVND (reference sequence). Trimming removed 7 bases at V and 0 bases at J, with 10 bases between. The CDR3 length is 14 residues. CDR3 in DNA: TGTGCCAGTAAACCGGTCTCCTCTGGAAACACCATATATTTT. This sequence encodes CASKPVSSGNTIYF.

This chain uses TRBV30 with TRBJ2-5; 8 bases align to TRBD1. There are 13 residues in the CDR3. V lost 2 bases to trimming and J lost 5 bases; unmatched junction nucleotides: 4. Per the germline V gene, CDR1 is GTSNPN and CDR2 is SVGIG (reference sequence). The CDR3 reads CAWSSGGGETQYF. In DNA, the CDR3 is TGTGCCTGGAGTTCAGGGGGCGGGGAGACCCAGTACTTC.

The rearrangement uses TRBV5-5 and TRBJ2-7; TRBD1 agrees at 8 bases. The CDR3 sequence is 13 residues long. The germline gives CDR1 SGHKS, CDR2 YYEKEE (reference sequence). V shed 3 bases and J 6 bases; nucleotides not matched to a gene: 5. CDR3 protein: CASSSLDRAEQYF. In DNA form, the CDR3 reads TGTGCCAGCAGCTCACTGGACAGGGCCGAGCAGTACTTC.

The chain recombines TRBV6-5 with TRBJ2-7, with 11 bases matching TRBD1. Germline CDR1 is MNHEY and CDR2 is SVGAGI. Germline trimming cut 7 bases from V and 3 bases from J; bases unmatched to any gene: 8. This CDR3 is 15 amino acids long. This CDR3 is CASIIWTGGNYEQYF. Here the CDR3 DNA reads TGTGCCAGCATTATCTGGACAGGGGGCAACTACGAGCAGTACTTC.

To note about this clone: The sample contains more than one DNA sequence encoding this CDR3. The chain carries TRBV7-2 and TRBJ2-3, with 11 bases lining up with TRBD2. This CDR3 contains 16 residues. V shed 1 base, J shed 3 bases, and the junction held 3 bases outside the gene matches. CDR1 and CDR2 (germline): SGHTA, FQGNSA. The chain's CDR3 is CASSLGLAGGTDTQYF. The CDR3 nucleotides are TGTGCCAGCAGCTTAGGGCTAGCGGGGGGAACAGATACGCAGTATTTT.

This clone showed up many times. The rearrangement joins TRBV9 to TRBJ2-1; possibly TRBD2 for D (5 bases). This CDR3 has 13 amino acids. Germline CDR1 and CDR2: SGDLS and YYNGEE. Trimming removed 0 bases at V and 10 bases at J, with 11 bases between. CDR3 residues: CASSVEERHEQFF. The CDR3 bases are TGTGCCAGCAGCGTAGAGGAGCGGCACGAGCAGTTCTTC.

A single count supports this clone. The chain links TRBV7-9 to TRBJ1-4; D perhaps matches TRBD1 (6 bases). Trimming took off 7 bases at V and 5 bases at J, with 14 bases between the two ends. CDR1 and CDR2 from the germline V gene are SEHNR and FQNEAQ (reference sequence). The CDR3 runs to 14 residues. This CDR3 reads CASTLGALNEKLFF. CDR3 coding DNA: TGTGCCAGCACCCTGGGGGCCCTAAATGAAAAACTGTTTTTT.

V and J are TRBV19 and TRBJ1-2; TRBD1 is a possible D gene (5 bases). CDR1 LNHDA and CDR2 SQIVND come from the germline V gene (reference sequence). The CDR3 consists of 14 residues. V was trimmed by 5 bases and J by 5 bases, leaving 15 bases between them. The CDR3 DNA reads TGTGCCAGTAGTGGTCAGATCACAGGATATGGCTACACCTTC. It is translated as CASSGQITGYGYTF. The variable domain in full, with the rest retrieved from reference TRBV19 and TRBJ1-2, is DGGITQSPKYLFRKEGQNVTLSCEQNLNHDAMYWYRQDPGQGLRLIYYSQIVNDFQKGDIAEGYSVSREKKESFPLTVTSAQKNPTAFYLCASSGQITGYGYTFGSGTRLTVV.

The CDR3 loop reads CASSGAGSNYGYTF. DNA of the CDR3: TGTGCCAGCAGCGGCGCCGGGTCAAACTATGGCTACACCTTC. This chain connects TRBV9 to TRBJ1-2; D remains ambiguous. CDR3 length: 14 residues. CDR1 is SGDLS, CDR2 YYNGEE, per germline. Trimming shortened V by 3 bases and J by 2 bases, and 11 bases separated the two germline ends.

The V call is TRBV19, the J call TRBJ1-5; 10 positions agree with TRBD1. Germline lookup yields CDR1 LNHDA and CDR2 SQIVND (reference sequence). The CDR3 spans 14 residues. The V segment lost 5 bases and the J segment 7 bases; nucleotides outside the gene matches: 5. This CDR3 is CASSGDRGTQPQHF. CDR3 in DNA: TGTGCCAGTAGTGGGGACAGGGGAACCCAGCCCCAGCATTTT.

The chain uses TRBV4-2 and TRBJ1-1; TRBD1 is a possible D gene (6 bases). Trimming stripped 0 bases from V and 6 bases from J, with 17 bases between. The CDR3 extends over 16 amino acids. CDR1 LGHNA and CDR2 YNFKEQ come from the germline V gene. CDR3: CASSQDHKQQGAEAFF. In DNA form, the CDR3 reads TGTGCCAGCAGCCAAGATCACAAGCAACAGGGCGCTGAAGCTTTCTTT.

The DNA for the CDR3 is TGCGCCAGCAGCCTCACAGGGGATACGCAGTATTTT. Residues: CASSLTGDTQYF. The chain recombines TRBV4-1 with TRBJ2-3; weak D call: TRBD1 (6 bases). V was pared by 4 bases and J by 6 bases, with 8 bases between. This CDR3 has 12 amino acids. From germline, CDR1 is MGHRA and CDR2 YSYEKL.

The CDR3 sequence is CSALFRESGELFF. The CDR3 DNA reads TGCAGCGCCCTTTTCCGGGAAAGCGGGGAGCTGTTTTTT. This chain links TRBV29-1 with TRBJ2-2, with D possibly TRBD2 on 5 matching bases. Trimming left V 7 bases short and J 7 bases short, with 16 bases between. This CDR3 contains 13 residues. Germline CDR1 reads SQVTM; CDR2 reads ANQGSEA.

The V gene is TRBV6-5, the J gene TRBJ1-2; perhaps TRBD1 as D (5 bases). Germline V gene data show CDR1 as MNHEY and CDR2 as SVGAGI. V lost 2 bases to trimming and J lost 4 bases, with 11 bases between them. The CDR3 has 14 residues. CDR3 residues: CASSYAGASYGYTF. Here the CDR3 DNA reads TGTGCCAGCAGTTACGCTGGGGCGTCCTATGGCTACACCTTC.